One sample yielded the 12 T cell receptor beta chains listed below, sequenced in a study of blood T cell repertoires in COVID-19. TCRdb's table, derived via immunoSEQ multiplex PCR, lists solely in-frame clones and lacks some. The sample shows 330,000 or so clones, roughly 90% of them seen only once. Sequencing was done on a sample of PBMCs or T cells enriched from blood (not recorded which). The receptors were sampled from a woman aged 25 to 39 who had recovered from COVID-19.

The chain combines TRBV6-4 with TRBJ1-2; D may be TRBD1 (5 bases). CDR1 is MRHNA, CDR2 SNTAGT, per germline. The CDR3 is 12 residues long. V dropped 6 bases and J dropped 8 bases, with 13 bases sitting between them. The CDR3 loop is CASSHQGGGYTF. The CDR3 bases are TGTGCCAGCAGCCATCAGGGAGGAGGCTACACCTTC.

This clone has just one count. The rearrangement uses TRBV12-3 or TRBV12-4 and TRBJ1-2; 7 bases are shared with TRBD1. Trimming removed 3 bases from V and 8 bases from J; junction bases left unmatched: 6. This CDR3 comprises 13 residues. The chain's CDR3 is CASSFTGDRGYTF. CDR3 coding DNA: TGTGCCAGCAGTTTTACAGGGGATCGAGGCTACACCTTC.

The gene calls are TRBV4-1 and TRBJ1-2; TRBD1 might be the D (5 bases). Trimming took off 0 bases at V and 7 bases at J, with 15 bases between the two ends. Germline V gene data show CDR1 as MGHRA and CDR2 as YSYEKL. This CDR3 is 15 amino acids long. The DNA of the CDR3 is TGCGCCAGCAGCCAAGAGGCAGCTATTAGGGGTGGCTACACCTTC. It specifies CASSQEAAIRGGYTF.

This chain connects TRBV11-2 to TRBJ2-1; D unresolved. Germline lookup yields CDR1 SGHAT and CDR2 FQNNGV. The CDR3 is 10 residues long. Trimming shortened V by 6 bases and J by 6 bases, and 3 bases separated the two germline ends. The DNA of the CDR3 is TGTGCCAGCAGTCTCAATGAGCAGTTCTTC. It encodes CASSLNEQFF.

V usage is TRBV28 and J usage is TRBJ1-1; a weak D match, TRBD1 (6 bases). Trimming stripped 3 bases from V and 10 bases from J, with 18 bases between. The germline CDR1 and CDR2 sequences are MDHEN and SYDVKM. The CDR3 runs to 14 residues. The CDR3: CASSFPHREGRAFF. The CDR3 nucleotides are TGTGCCAGCAGTTTCCCCCACAGGGAGGGTAGAGCTTTCTTT.

This clone was picked up one time. The sample holds other DNA sequences that translate to the same CDR3. The chain uses TRBV28 and TRBJ1-2; 8 positions agree with TRBD1. CDR3 length equals 14 residues. Germline loops: CDR1 MDHEN, CDR2 SYDVKM. V lost 6 bases to trimming and J lost 0 bases; unmatched junction nucleotides: 3. The CDR3 sequence: CASSLQGANYGYTF. Here the CDR3 DNA reads TGTGCCAGCAGCCTACAGGGGGCTAACTATGGCTACACCTTC.

The J gene is TRBJ2-5, the V gene TRBV5-1; TRBD1 aligns across 7 bases. With 1 base clipped from V and 3 bases from J, the junction kept 3 bases outside the gene matches. The germline V gene has CDR1 SGHRS and CDR2 YFSETQ. The CDR3 loop spans 14 amino acids. The CDR3 reads CASSLSRGKETQYF. CDR3 coding DNA: TGCGCCAGCAGCTTGAGCAGGGGGAAAGAGACCCAGTACTTC.

This chain uses TRBV7-9 with TRBJ1-1; D possibly corresponds to TRBD1 (6 bases). The germline gives CDR1 SEHNR, CDR2 FQNEAQ (reference sequence). V dropped 5 bases and J dropped 1 base, with 14 bases sitting between them. This CDR3 is 15 amino acids long. CDR3 sequence (DNA): TGTGCCAGCAGCGTCAGGACAGCGAAGAACACTGAAGCTTTCTTT. Its translation is CASSVRTAKNTEAFF.

This rearrangement joins TRBV24-1 to TRBJ1-1; D remains ambiguous. This CDR3 comprises 11 residues. The germline V gene has CDR1 KGHDR and CDR2 SFDVKD. V lost 5 bases, J lost 10 bases, and 10 bases lay in between. In nucleotides, the CDR3 is TGTGCCACCAGTGGGGCCGGAGGAGCTTTCTTT. Translation: CATSGAGGAFF.

This chain connects TRBV27 to TRBJ1-1, with a weak D call TRBD1 (5 bases). This CDR3 contains 12 residues. With 7 bases removed from V and 1 base from J, the gap between germline ends came to 7 bases. The germline V gene encodes CDR1 MNHEY and CDR2 SMNVEV (reference sequence). CDR3 nucleotides: TGTGCCAGCAAAACAGGGAACACTGAAGCTTTCTTT. Its protein product is CASKTGNTEAFF.

This clone has just one count. Other DNA sequences within the sample encode an identical CDR3. V is TRBV9 and J is TRBJ1-2; TRBD1 might be the D (5 bases). This CDR3 region has 14 residues. Trimming removed 2 bases at V and 2 bases at J, with 10 bases between. The germline CDR1 and CDR2 sequences are SGDLS and YYNGEE. The CDR3 spells CASSVGQANYGYTF. The CDR3 nucleotides read TGTGCCAGCAGCGTGGGGCAGGCCAACTATGGCTACACCTTC.

The V and J genes are TRBV5-7 and TRBJ1-5, with a tentative D call TRBD1 (5 bases). TRBV5-7 has ORF status, its function being uncertain. The CDR3 runs 15 residues. The V and J ends lost 2 bases and 7 bases respectively, with 16 bases between them. CDR3 DNA: TGTGCCAGCAGCTTAAATCCCGACAGAAACCAGCCCCAGCATTTT. It specifies CASSLNPDRNQPQHF.